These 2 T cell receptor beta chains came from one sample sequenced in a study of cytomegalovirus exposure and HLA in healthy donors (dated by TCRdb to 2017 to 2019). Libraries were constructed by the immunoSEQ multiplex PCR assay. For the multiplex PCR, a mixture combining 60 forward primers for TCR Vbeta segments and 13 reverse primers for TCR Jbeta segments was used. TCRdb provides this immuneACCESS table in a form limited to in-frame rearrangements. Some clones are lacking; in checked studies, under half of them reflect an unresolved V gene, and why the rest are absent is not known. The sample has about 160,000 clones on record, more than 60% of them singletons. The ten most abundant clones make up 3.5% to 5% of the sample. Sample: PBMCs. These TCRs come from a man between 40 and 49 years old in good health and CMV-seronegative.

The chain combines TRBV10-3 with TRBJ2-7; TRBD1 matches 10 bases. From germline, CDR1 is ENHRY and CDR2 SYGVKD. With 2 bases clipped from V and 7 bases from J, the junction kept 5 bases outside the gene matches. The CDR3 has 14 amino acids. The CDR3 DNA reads TGTGCCATCAGTGAGACGACAGGGGGCGGGGAGCAGTACTTC. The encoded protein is CAISETTGGGEQYF.

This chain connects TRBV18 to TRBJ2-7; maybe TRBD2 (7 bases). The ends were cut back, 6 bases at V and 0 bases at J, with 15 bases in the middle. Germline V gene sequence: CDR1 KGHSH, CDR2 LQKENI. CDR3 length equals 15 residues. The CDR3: CASSGGPTNSYEQYF. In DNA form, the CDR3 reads TGTGCCAGCTCGGGGGGGCCCACTAACTCCTACGAGCAGTACTTC.